Listed below are T cell receptor beta chains from one sample, sequenced in a study of shared clonotypes between healthy human individuals. Repertoires were generated with immunoSEQ multiplex PCR, while TCRdb's copy carries only in-frame clones and drops some. The sample yields some 2.1 million clones, 93% seen once. Sample: naive CD8+ T cells from PBMCs. The receptors stem from a man aged 18 to 30 in good health. Some clones in this sample may be carry-over from other donors' samples. CDR3s include the opening cysteine and the closing phenylalanine or tryptophan. A D gene is named only where the DNA matches it firmly.

J gene	CDR3 length	D gene	V gene	CDR3 protein	CDR3 DNA
TRBJ1-1	10	-	TRBV20-1	CSARYGEAFF	TGCAGTGCTAGATATGGGGAAGCTTTCTTT
TRBJ2-1	15	-	TRBV4-3	CASSPTAQPYNEQFF	TGCGCCAGCAGCCCCACGGCCCAGCCCTACAATGAGCAGTTCTTC
TRBJ1-2	16	TRBD1	TRBV19	CASSNDRGLNNYGYTF	TGTGCCAGTAGTAATGACAGGGGGCTTAATAACTATGGCTACACCTTC
TRBJ2-1	16	TRBD2	TRBV7-9	CASSSGLAGAPNEQFF	TGTGCCAGCAGCTCGGGACTAGCGGGAGCCCCCAATGAGCAGTTCTTC
TRBJ2-7	14	TRBD1	TRBV10-3	CAISGGTGNYEQYF	TGTGCCATCAGTGGGGGGACAGGGAACTACGAGCAGTACTTC
TRBJ2-7	12	-	TRBV5-4	CASSFGSYEQYF	TGTGCCAGCAGCTTCGGGAGTTACGAGCAGTACTTC
TRBJ2-5	14	TRBD1	TRBV28	CASSRDRGKETQYF	TGTGCCAGCAGTCGAGACAGGGGTAAAGAGACCCAGTACTTC
TRBJ1-1	14	-	TRBV9	CASSPKGRNTEAFF	TGTGCCAGCAGCCCGAAAGGGAGGAACACTGAAGCTTTCTTT
TRBJ2-7	12	-	TRBV19	CASSSGYYEQYF	TGTGCCAGTAGTTCAGGGTATTACGAGCAGTACTTC
TRBJ1-5	16	-	TRBV4-2	CASSQDWQGSNQPQHF	TGTGCCAGCAGCCAAGATTGGCAGGGCAGCAATCAGCCCCAGCATTTT